This T cell receptor (beta chain) was identified during a study of CD8+CD57+ T cells in acquired aplastic anemia. Study overall: The mean DNA yield obtained from sorted CD4+ and CD8+ cells came to roughly 3.4 ug. Study-wide findings and caveats: Around 29 CD8+ CDR3 sequences were shared between patients and controls.

Genomic DNA provided the template from which TCR beta VDJ and CDR3 profiles were obtained. TCRdb called the reads again in MiXCR, with one record for every CDR3 protein. The sample includes 450,000 to 600,000 distinct CDR3 sequences, less than 35% of them seen just once. In patients chosen for sequencing, flow cytometry had shown CD8+CD57+ cell expansion. With no exception, the patients had severe acquired aplastic anemia. Turning to this clonotype: What it binds is not known.

This TCR came from a human donor with aplastic anemia. The sequenced material came from sorted CD4+, CD8+, or CD8+CD57+ T cells (not recorded which) from PBMCs.

Here the CDR3 reads CASSQGVAGSNQPQHF. The CDR3 DNA sequence: TGCGCCAGCAGCCAAGGCGTGGCCGGAAGCAATCAGCCCCAGCATTTT. The chain carries TRBV4-1 and TRBJ1-5; no clear D. Germline CDR1 is MGHRA and CDR2 is YSYEKL. The CDR3 runs to 16 residues. The V end lost 1 base, the J end lost 1 base, and 11 bases lay between the germline ends.